This T cell receptor (beta chain) was captured in a study of blood T cell repertoires in COVID-19 (dated by TCRdb to the early 2020s). About the investigation overall: The collaborator samples originated in the United States, Italy and Spain and spanned the acute and convalescent phases of COVID-19. The prospective study material was composed of cDNA or gDNA derived from T cells, B-cell-depleted T cells, or PBMCs. Subjects who had been exposed to COVID-19, were actively infected with it, or had recovered from it provided the deeply sampled blood TCRbeta repertoires that made up the dataset. The repertoires were released in a freely available public database intended as a resource for research on the immune response to SARS-CoV-2. The samples were drawn from two sources: the first 160 participants of the ongoing ImmuneRACE study, and some 1,300 subjects contributed by 6 global collaborators. A de-identified subject ID, COVID-19 status, age in years and sex were almost always included in the sample metadata. Where HLA class I and class II types were available, the types were taken from metadata supplied by the sample provider, not from assay-based typing. Points the paper makes about the study in general: The amount of clinical and demographic metadata varied by source and participant and was provided uncurated.

TCRbeta CDR3 regions were amplified from genomic DNA using the immunoSEQ Assay, a bias-controlled multiplex PCR. Turning to the authors' computational methods: Nucleated cell counts per sample were estimated from amplification of reference gene primers within the assay. To quantify the absolute abundance of each unique TCRbeta CDR3 rearrangement, sequence reads were collapsed and filtered. For each sample, productive Simpson clonality was calculated as the square root of Simpson's diversity index over productive rearrangements. As stored in TCRdb, this immuneACCESS dataset retains in-frame rearrangements with V and J assigned. A fraction of the clones does not appear; measured against another copy, unresolved V genes explain less than half of the discrepancy, and the remainder lacks a known reason. V, J and clone size are those of that table, while D and trimming were read from the DNA. The sample table holds about 110,000 clones, of which less than 85% were seen once. Under 25% of the sample comes from the top ten.

This clone was seen a single time. Which antigen it targets is not known. No per-base quality is available; no much larger clone lies one base away. Inclusive of the bounding cysteine and phenylalanine, the CDR3 is 15 residues long. Kept here is only the CDR3 DNA, which spans 45 bases and is read in frame from base 1. The germline V gene sets CDR1 to SGHRS and CDR2 to YFSETQ. The germline V end is reduced by 4 bases and the J end by 4 bases; junction bases left unmatched: 8. The collaborating institutions used their own protocols to collect whole blood in K2EDTA tubes. For TCRbeta analysis, collaborator samples were shipped as frozen whole blood, as isolated PBMCs, or as DNA extracted from either sample type.

The chain uses TRBV5-1 and TRBJ2-5; the central 9 bases match TRBD1. The receptor's source is a man in his 70s with active or convalescent COVID-19. Sequenced material: peripheral blood. The nucleotides read TGCGCCAGCAGCCCGCCGGGACAGGGAGGAGAGACCCAGTACTTC. This encodes CASSPPGQGGETQYF.